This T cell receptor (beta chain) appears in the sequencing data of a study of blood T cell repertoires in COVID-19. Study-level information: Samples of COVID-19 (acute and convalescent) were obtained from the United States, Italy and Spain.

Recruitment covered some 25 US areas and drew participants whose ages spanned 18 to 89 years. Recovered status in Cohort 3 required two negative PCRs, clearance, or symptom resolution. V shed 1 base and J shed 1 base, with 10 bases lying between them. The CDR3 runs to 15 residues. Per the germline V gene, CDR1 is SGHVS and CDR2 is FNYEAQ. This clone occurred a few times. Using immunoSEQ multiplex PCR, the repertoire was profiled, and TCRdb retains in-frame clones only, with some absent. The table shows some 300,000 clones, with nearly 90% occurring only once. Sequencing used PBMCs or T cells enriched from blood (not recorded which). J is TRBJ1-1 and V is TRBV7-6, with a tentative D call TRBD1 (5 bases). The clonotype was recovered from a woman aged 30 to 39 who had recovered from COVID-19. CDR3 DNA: TGTGCCAGCAGCTTAGTTCGGGGGAGGAACACTGAAGCTTTCTTT. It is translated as CASSLVRGRNTEAFF. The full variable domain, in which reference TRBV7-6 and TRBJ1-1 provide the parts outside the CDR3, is GAGVSQSPRYKVTKRGQDVALRCDPISGHVSLYWYRQALGQGPEFLTYFNYEAQQDKSGLPNDRFSAERPEGSISTLTIQRTEQRDSAMYRCASSLVRGRNTEAFFGQGTRLTVV.